This entry features one T cell receptor beta chain sequence. No antigen is known for it. These data are taken from a study of cytomegalovirus exposure and HLA in healthy donors. Looking at the study overall: When 398 donors were genotyped, roughly four fifths of them were found to fall in the Caucasian-associated ancestry cluster.

General study findings and limits: Sequencing probably produced one cluster of sequence variants that were highly shared. Earlier analysis yielded a pattern in which most TCR beta V segments were productive about 87% or about 30% of the time.

PCR primers comprised 60 Vbeta and 13 Jbeta primers. Generated by immunoSEQ multiplex PCR, the TCRdb table keeps only in-frame clones and is missing some. The sample contains around 180,000 clones, over 60% of which appear only once. Sequencing was performed on PBMCs. The clonotype comes from a woman in her forties in good health and CMV-seronegative.

The CDR3 nucleotides are TGTGCCAGCAGCGTGGGGGGGACTAGCTTCTACAATGAGCAGTTCTTC. As protein: CASSVGGTSFYNEQFF. The rearrangement uses TRBV9 and TRBJ2-1; 9 bases are shared with TRBD2. The CDR3 totals 16 residues. J gave up 3 bases and V 2 bases, and 6 bases lay outside the gene matches. Germline V gene sequence: CDR1 SGDLS, CDR2 YYNGEE.